This T cell receptor (beta chain) was sequenced during a study of blood T cell repertoires in COVID-19. Study as a whole: COVID-19 samples from acute and convalescent phases originated in the United States, Italy and Spain. In each case, the material was cDNA or gDNA derived from T cells, B-cell-depleted T cells, or PBMCs.

The CDR3 sequence is 18 residues long. Germline V gene data show CDR1 as KGHSH and CDR2 as LQKENI. The ends were cut back, 2 bases at V and 2 bases at J, with 18 bases in the middle. It was during active infection that Seattle patients were enrolled and then longitudinally followed. Original analysis: Nucleated cell counts were estimated from reference gene primer amplification. The data were produced by immunoSEQ multiplex PCR, yet TCRdb's version contains in-frame clones alone and is incomplete. The DNA gave D and trimming, while V, J and clone size come from that table. The repertoire includes 300,000 to 350,000 clones, approximately 89% of them detected once, and approximately 4.1% sits in the top ten.

The receptor comes from a woman aged 55-69 years with COVID-19, enrolled during active disease. This chain links TRBV18 with TRBJ2-2, with D possibly TRBD2 on 5 matching bases. Sequenced: peripheral blood. The DNA for the CDR3 is TGTGCCAGCTCACCATGGTCCCTAGCAGGAACAAACACCGGGGAGCTGTTTTTT. Its translation: CASSPWSLAGTNTGELFF.